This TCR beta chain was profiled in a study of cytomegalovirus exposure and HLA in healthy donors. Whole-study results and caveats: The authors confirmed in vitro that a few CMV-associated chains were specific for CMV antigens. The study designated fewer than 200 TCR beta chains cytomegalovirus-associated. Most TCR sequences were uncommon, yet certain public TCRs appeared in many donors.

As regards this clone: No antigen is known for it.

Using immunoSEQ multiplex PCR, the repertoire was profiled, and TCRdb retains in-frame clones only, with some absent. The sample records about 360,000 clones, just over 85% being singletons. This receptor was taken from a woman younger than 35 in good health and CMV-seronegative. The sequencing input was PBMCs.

The DNA of the CDR3 is TGTGCCAGCAGTTACCCGGAGTCCTACGAGCAGTACTTC. Amino acids: CASSYPESYEQYF. V gene TRBV6-6 combines with J gene TRBJ2-7, with unresolved D. Trimming removed 2 bases from V and 1 base from J, with 6 bases in between. The CDR3 has 13 amino acids. The germline V gene encodes CDR1 MNHNY and CDR2 SVGAGI (reference sequence).